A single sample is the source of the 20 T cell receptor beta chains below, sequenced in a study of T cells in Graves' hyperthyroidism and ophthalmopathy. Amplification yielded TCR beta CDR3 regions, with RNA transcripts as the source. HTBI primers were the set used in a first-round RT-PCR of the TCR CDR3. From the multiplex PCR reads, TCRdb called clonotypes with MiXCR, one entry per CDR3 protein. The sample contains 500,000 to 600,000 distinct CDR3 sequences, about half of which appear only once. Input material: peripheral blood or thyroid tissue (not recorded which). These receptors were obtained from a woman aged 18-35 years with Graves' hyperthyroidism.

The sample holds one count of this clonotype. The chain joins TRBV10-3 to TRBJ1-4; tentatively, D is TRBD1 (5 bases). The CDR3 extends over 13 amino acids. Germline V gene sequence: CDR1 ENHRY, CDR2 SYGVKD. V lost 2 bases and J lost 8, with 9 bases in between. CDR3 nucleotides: TGTGCCATCAGTGAGGAGGGGCAGGAAAAACTGTTTTTT. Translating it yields CAISEEGQEKLFF.

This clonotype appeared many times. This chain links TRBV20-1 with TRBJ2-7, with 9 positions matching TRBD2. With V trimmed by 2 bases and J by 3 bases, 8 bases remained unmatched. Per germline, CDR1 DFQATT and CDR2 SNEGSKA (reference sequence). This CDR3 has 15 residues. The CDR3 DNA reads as TGCAGTGCTAGATCCCTTAGCGGGAGTAACTACGAGCAGTACTTC. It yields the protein CSARSLSGSNYEQYF.

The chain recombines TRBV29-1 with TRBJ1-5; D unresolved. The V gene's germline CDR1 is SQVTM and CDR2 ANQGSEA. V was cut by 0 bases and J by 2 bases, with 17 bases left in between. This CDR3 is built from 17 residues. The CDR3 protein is CSVEDSLAGDGNQPQHF. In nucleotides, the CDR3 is TGCAGCGTTGAAGATTCGCTAGCGGGAGATGGCAATCAGCCCCAGCATTTT. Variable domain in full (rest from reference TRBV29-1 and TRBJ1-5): SAVISQKPSRDICQRGTSLTIQCQVDSQVTMMFWYRQQPGQSLTLIATANQGSEATYESGFVIDKFPISRPNLTFSTLTVSNMSPEDSSIYLCSVEDSLAGDGNQPQHFGDGTRLSIL.

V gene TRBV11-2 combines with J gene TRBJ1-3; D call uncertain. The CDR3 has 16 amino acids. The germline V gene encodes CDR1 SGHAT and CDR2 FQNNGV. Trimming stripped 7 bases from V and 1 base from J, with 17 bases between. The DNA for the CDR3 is TGTGCCAGCACGCCCACCGCGGATTATTCTGGAAACACCATATATTTT. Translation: CASTPTADYSGNTIYF. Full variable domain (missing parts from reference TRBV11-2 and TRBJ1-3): EAGVAQSPRYKIIEKRQSVAFWCNPISGHATLYWYQQILGQGPKLLIQFQNNGVVDDSQLPKDRFSAERLKGVDSTLKIQPAKLEDSAVYLCASTPTADYSGNTIYFGEGSWLTVV.

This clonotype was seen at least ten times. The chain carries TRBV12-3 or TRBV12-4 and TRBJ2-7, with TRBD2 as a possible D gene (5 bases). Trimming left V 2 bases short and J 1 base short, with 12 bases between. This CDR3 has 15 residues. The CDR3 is CASSLRLADSYEQYF. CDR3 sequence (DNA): TGTGCCAGCAGTTTAAGGCTAGCTGATTCCTACGAGCAGTACTTC.

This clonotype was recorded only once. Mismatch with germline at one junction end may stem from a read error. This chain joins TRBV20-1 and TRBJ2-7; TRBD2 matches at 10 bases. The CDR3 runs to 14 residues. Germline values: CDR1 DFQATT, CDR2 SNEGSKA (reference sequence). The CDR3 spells CSALGTSASCEQYF. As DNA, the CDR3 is TGCAGTGCCCTCGGGACTAGCGCCTCCTGCGAGCAGTACTTC.

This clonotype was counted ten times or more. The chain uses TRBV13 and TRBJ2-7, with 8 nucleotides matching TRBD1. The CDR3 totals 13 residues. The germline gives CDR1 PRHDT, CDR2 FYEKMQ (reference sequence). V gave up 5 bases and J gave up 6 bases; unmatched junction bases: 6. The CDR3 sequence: CASSTGTGGEQYF. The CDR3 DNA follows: TGTGCCAGCAGCACCGGGACAGGCGGCGAGCAGTACTTC.

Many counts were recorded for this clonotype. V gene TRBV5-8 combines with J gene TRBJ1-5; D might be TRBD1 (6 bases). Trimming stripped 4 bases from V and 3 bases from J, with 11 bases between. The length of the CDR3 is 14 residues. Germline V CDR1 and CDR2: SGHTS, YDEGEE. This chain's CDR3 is CASSGGRVNQPQHF. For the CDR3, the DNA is TGTGCCAGCAGCGGGGGGCGGGTCAATCAGCCCCAGCATTTT. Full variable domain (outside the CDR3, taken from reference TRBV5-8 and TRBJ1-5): EAGVTQSPTHLIKTRGQQATLRCSPISGHTSVYWYQQALGLGLQFLLWYDEGEERNRGNFPPRFSGRQFPNYSSELNVNALELEDSALYLCASSGGRVNQPQHFGDGTRLSIL.

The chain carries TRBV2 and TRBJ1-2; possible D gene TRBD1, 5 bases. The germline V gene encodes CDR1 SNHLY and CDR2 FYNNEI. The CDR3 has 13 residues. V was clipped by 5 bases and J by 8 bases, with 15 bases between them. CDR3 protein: CASSYTSGGGYTF. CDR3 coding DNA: TGTGCCAGCAGTTATACTAGCGGGGGAGGCTACACCTTC.

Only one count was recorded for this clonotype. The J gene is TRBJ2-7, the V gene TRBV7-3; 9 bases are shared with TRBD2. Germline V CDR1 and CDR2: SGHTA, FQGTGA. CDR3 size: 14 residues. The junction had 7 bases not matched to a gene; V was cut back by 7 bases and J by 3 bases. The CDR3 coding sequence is TGTGCCAGCACCTCGGGCGGGAGGGACTACGAGCAGTACTTC. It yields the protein CASTSGGRDYEQYF.

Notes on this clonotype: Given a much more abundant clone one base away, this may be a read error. CDR3 in amino acids: CASSPGGGGEKLFF. The CDR3 DNA reads as TGTGCCAGCAGCCCGGGCGGGGGAGGAGAAAAACTGTTTTTT. V and J are TRBV7-2 and TRBJ1-4, with D perhaps TRBD1 (5 bases). Between the trimmed V and J ends, which lost 5 bases and 8 bases, there was a span of 15 bases. The germline V gene encodes CDR1 SGHTA and CDR2 FQGNSA. The CDR3 contains 14 residues.

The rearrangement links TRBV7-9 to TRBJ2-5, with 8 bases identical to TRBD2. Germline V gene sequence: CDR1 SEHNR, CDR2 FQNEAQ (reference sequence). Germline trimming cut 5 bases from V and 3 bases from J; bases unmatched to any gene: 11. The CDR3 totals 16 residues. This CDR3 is CASSLLTSEGKETQYF. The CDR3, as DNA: TGTGCCAGCAGCCTCCTGACTAGCGAGGGAAAAGAGACCCAGTACTTC.

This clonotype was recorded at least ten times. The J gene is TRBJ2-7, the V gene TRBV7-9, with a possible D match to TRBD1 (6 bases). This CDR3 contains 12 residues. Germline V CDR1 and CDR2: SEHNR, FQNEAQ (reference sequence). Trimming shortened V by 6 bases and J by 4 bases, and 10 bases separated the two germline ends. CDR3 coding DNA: TGTGCCAGCAGTCTCGGACAGTACGAGCAGTACTTC. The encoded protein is CASSLGQYEQYF.

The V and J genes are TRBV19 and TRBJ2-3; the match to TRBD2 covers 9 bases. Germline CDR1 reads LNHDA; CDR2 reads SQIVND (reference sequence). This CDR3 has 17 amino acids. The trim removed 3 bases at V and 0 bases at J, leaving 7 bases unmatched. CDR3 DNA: TGTGCCAGTAGTATGTATGCTAGCGGGACTAGCACAGATACGCAGTATTTT. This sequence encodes CASSMYASGTSTDTQYF.

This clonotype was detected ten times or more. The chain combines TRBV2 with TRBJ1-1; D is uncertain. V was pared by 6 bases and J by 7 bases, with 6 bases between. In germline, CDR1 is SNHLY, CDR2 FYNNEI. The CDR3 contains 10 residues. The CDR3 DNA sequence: TGTGCCAGCAGGATGAATGAAGCTTTCTTT. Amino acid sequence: CASRMNEAFF.

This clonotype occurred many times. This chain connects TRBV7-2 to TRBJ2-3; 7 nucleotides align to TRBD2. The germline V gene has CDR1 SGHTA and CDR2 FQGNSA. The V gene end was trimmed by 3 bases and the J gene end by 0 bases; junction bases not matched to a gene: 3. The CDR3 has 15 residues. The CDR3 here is CASSLASGSTDTQYF. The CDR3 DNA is TGTGCCAGCAGCTTGGCTAGCGGAAGCACAGATACGCAGTATTTT.

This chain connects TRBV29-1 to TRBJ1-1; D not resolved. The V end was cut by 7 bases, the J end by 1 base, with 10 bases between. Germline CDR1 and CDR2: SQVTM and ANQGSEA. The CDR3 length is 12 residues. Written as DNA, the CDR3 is TGCAGCGCTAGGAGAGCGAACACTGAAGCTTTCTTT. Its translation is CSARRANTEAFF.

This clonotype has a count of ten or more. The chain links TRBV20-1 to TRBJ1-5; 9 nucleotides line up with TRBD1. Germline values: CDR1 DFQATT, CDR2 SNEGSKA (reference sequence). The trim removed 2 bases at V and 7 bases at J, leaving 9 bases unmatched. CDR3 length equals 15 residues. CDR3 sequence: CSARSGGTGKQPQHF. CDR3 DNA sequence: TGCAGTGCTAGATCCGGCGGGACAGGGAAGCAGCCCCAGCATTTT.

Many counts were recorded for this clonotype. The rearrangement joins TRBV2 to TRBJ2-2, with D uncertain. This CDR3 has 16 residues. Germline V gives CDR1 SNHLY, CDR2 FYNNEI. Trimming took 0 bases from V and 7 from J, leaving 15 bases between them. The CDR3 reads CASSEAERVYHGELFF. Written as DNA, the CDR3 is TGTGCCAGCAGTGAAGCGGAAAGGGTTTATCACGGGGAGCTGTTTTTT. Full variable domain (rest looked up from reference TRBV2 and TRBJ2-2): EPEVTQTPSHQVTQMGQEVILRCVPISNHLYFYWYRQILGQKVEFLVSFYNNEISEKSEIFDDQFSVERPDGSNFTLKIRSTKLEDSAMYFCASSEAERVYHGELFFGEGSRLTVL.

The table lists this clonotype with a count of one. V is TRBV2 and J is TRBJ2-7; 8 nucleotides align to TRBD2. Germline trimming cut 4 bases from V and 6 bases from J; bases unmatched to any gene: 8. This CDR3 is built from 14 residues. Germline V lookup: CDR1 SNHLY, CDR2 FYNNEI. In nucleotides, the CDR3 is TGTGCCAGCAGTGGGACTAGCAGGAGGTCCGAGCAGTACTTC. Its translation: CASSGTSRRSEQYF.